The present T cell receptor (beta chain) was sequenced within a study of shared clonotypes between healthy human individuals. At the level of the study: The people who gave samples were two women and a few men aged 18 to 49.

In the naive CD8 group, cells lacked CD45RO and were positively selected for CCR7, so terminally differentiated effector memory CD45RA+ cells were left out. V lost 3 bases and J 7 bases, leaving 13 bases between the germline ends. This CDR3 contains 14 residues. The germline V gene has CDR1 MDHEN and CDR2 SYDVKM. Only in-frame clones appear in the TCRdb table, and some are missing; sequencing was by immunoSEQ multiplex PCR. The sample contains some 2.1 million clones, 90% to 95% of which appear only once. The clonotype was recovered from a man aged 18 to 29 in good health. Some clones in this sample may be carry-over from other donors' samples. The sequenced sample consisted of naive CD8+ T cells from PBMCs. This chain joins TRBV28 and TRBJ2-1, with D tentatively TRBD2 (7 bases). The CDR3 protein is CASSLGGDMNEQFF. The DNA for the CDR3 is TGTGCCAGCAGTTTGGGGGGGGACATGAATGAGCAGTTCTTC.